This TCR beta chain was found in a study of T cells in Graves' hyperthyroidism and ophthalmopathy (dated by TCRdb to about 2019). About the study as a whole: Peripheral blood samples were taken at initial diagnosis, before any treatment was given. To identify distinguishing TCR V-J signatures, a discovery cohort of some 100 patients was used, comprising 43 with Graves' ophthalmopathy and around 57 with stable Graves' hyperthyroidism. Prospective prediction of ophthalmopathy was tested in an independent validation cohort of under 20 hyperthyroidism patients and around 16 patients who later progressed to ophthalmopathy. The 85 to 100 discovery patients were randomly split 7:3 into training and test sets. In addition, the study compared T-cell repertoires in thyroid tissue and in blood from roughly 6 Graves' hyperthyroidism patients. Following sampling, methimazole starting at 30 mg daily was given to hyperthyroidism patients, and high-dose intravenous methylprednisolone was given to ophthalmopathy patients. The paper reports TCR Vbeta CDR3 sequencing of some 140 peripheral blood samples: approximately 43 ophthalmopathy, over 70 hyperthyroidism and around 17 progressor patients.

From cysteine to phenylalanine, the CDR3 is 16 amino acids long. Only the CDR3 part of the read is kept: 48 bases, read in frame from the first base. Deletion took 3 bases off V and 0 bases off J, with a span of 15 bases between the germline ends. CDR1 and CDR2 are drawn from the germline V gene (reference sequence): LNHDA, SQIVND. Hyperthyroidism patients were newly diagnosed, with disease duration under 2 months, and aged 18 to 65 years. Patients with uncontrolled infections, other autoimmune diseases, pregnancy or lactation were excluded. Diagnoses were based on clinical symptoms, serum thyroxine and TRAb, thyroid ultrasound and orbital computed tomography. For progressor patients, blood was drawn at the first diagnosis of hyperthyroidism, before any ophthalmopathy symptoms had appeared. PBMCs were isolated from 10 ml of fresh peripheral blood by Ficoll-Paque density gradient centrifugation. Progressor patients were initially diagnosed with Graves' hyperthyroidism and developed ophthalmopathy during follow-up. Total RNA was extracted with Trizol reagent, and quality was checked on an Agilent 2100 Bioanalyzer.

In the case of this clonotype: It lacks a known antigen. Nothing much larger sits one base from this clone, and base qualities are not available.

The TCR beta CDR3 regions were amplified from RNA transcripts. For the first round of RT-PCR on the TCR CDR3, the HTBI primer set was used together with the Qiagen OneStep RT-PCR kit. Libraries were constructed in a second round of multiplex PCR, after which size selection and purification were carried out. Libraries were sequenced paired-end with 100 bp reads on an Illumina HiSeq2000. Per the authors' processing: Raw data were processed with SOAPnuke, discarding reads with adapters, uncalled bases, mean Phred below 15, or no exact constant-primer or identifier match. High-quality paired reads were merged with COPE v1.2.5, and unique nucleotide sequences were defined as clonotypes. Clonotypes were aligned to IMGT TRBV, TRBD and TRBJ reference segments using MiTCR v1.1. Analysis was restricted to V-J combinations with a frequency above 0.0001, which covered 99% to 99.2% of repertoires. The TCS score was defined as F50 (clonal expansion) divided by E x V (chaos), with BLOSUM62-based TCRdist calculated between CDR3 peptides within each V-J. Welch's t-statistics and random forest reduced 500 to 650 V-J features to 13, which were used in a naive Bayes classifier (R e1071). TCRdb reprocessed the public reads (quality trimming at Q25 with fastp, clone calling with MiXCR) and kept in-frame beta chains. Every CDR3 protein is listed once, alongside the most common genes and DNA of its rows. TCRdb, not the original authors, processed these V and J calls. The sample table contains around 250,000 distinct CDR3 sequences; only one count was recorded for roughly 14% of them. Clones ranked in the top ten supply 13% of the sample.

Here is what the overall study found, with its caveats: A 13 V-J signature model separated ophthalmopathy from stable hyperthyroidism, with approximately 87% sensitivity and 81.08% specificity in cross-validation and 80%/75% in testing. During validation, the model predicted progression to ophthalmopathy a median of roughly six months ahead of onset, with more than 55% sensitivity and less than 85% specificity. Most expanded thyroid clonotypes (frequency above 0.001) were also detected in blood, a finding suggesting that blood repertoires may reflect thyroid immune responses. Sample size was not statistically predetermined, and investigators were not blinded to group allocation.

The rearrangement combines TRBV19 with TRBJ2-7; TRBD2 is perhaps the D gene, given 6 matching bases. This clonotype was sampled from a woman aged 35 to 49 with Graves' hyperthyroidism that later progressed to Graves' ophthalmopathy. Sequenced sample: blood. The CDR3 loop reads CASSMGGEQSSYEQYF. The sequence in DNA is TGTGCCAGTAGTATGGGAGGCGAGCAGAGCTCCTACGAGCAGTACTTC.